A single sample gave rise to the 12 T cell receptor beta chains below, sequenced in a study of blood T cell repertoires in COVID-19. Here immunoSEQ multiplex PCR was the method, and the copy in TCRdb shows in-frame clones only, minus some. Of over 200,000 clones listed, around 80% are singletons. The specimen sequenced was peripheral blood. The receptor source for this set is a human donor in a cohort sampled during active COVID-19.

CDR3: CASSFRLAGGFRETQYF. The CDR3 coding sequence is TGTGCCAGCAGCTTTCGACTAGCGGGAGGGTTCCGGGAGACCCAGTACTTC. This chain uses TRBV7-2 with TRBJ2-5; TRBD2 matches at 14 bases. From germline, CDR1 is SGHTA and CDR2 FQGNSA. The CDR3 totals 17 residues. The V segment lost 3 bases and the J segment 5 bases; nucleotides outside the gene matches: 8.

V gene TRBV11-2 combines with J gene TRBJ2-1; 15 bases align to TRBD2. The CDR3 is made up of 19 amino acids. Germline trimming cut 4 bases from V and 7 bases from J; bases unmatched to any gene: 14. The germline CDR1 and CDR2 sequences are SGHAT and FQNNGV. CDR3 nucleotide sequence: TGTGCCAGCAGCTCCCTCCTGGGACTAGCGGGAGGAGGTCAGAATGAGCAGTTCTTC. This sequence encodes CASSSLLGLAGGGQNEQFF.

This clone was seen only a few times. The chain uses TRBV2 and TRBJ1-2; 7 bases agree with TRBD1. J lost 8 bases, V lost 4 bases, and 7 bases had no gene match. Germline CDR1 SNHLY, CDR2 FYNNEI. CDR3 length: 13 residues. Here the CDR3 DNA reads TGTGCCAGCAGTGGACAGGGAGTAACCGGCTACACCTTC. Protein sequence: CASSGQGVTGYTF.

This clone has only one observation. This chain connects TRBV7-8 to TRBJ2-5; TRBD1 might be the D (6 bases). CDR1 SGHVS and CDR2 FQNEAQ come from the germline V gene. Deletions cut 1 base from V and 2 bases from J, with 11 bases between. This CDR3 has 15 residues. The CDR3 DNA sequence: TGTGCCAGCAGCTTAGGGGGGACACTTCAAGAGACCCAGTACTTC. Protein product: CASSLGGTLQETQYF.

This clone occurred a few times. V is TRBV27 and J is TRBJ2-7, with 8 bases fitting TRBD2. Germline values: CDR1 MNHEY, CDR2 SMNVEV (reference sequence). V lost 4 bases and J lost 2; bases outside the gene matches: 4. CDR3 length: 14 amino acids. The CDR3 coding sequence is TGTGCCAGCAGTTCAACGGGACTAGCCTACGAGCAGTACTTC. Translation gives CASSSTGLAYEQYF.

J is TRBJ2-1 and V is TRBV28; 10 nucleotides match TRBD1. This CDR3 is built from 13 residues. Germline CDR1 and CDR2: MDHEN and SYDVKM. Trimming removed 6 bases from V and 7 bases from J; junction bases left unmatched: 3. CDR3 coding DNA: TGTGCCAGCAGCCGGACAGGGGGGAATGAGCAGTTCTTC. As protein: CASSRTGGNEQFF.

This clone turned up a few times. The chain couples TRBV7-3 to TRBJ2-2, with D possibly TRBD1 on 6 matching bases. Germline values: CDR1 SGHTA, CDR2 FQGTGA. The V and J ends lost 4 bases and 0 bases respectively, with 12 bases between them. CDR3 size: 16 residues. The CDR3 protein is CASSSLDSTNTGELFF. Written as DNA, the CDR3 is TGTGCCAGCAGCTCACTGGACAGCACGAACACCGGGGAGCTGTTTTTT.

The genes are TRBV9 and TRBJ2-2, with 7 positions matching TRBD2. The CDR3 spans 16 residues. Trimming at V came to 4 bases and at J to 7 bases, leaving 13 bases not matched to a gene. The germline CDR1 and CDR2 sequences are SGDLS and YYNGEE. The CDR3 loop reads CASSLRDRGRSGELFF. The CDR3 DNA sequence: TGTGCCAGCAGCTTACGGGATCGCGGGAGAAGCGGGGAGCTGTTTTTT.

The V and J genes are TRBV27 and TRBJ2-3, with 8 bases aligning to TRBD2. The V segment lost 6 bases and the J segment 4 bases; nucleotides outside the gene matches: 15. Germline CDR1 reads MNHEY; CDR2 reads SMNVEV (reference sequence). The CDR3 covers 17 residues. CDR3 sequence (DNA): TGTGCCAGCAGCCCCGGGTGGCTAGCGGGTCGGTCAGATACGCAGTATTTT. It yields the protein CASSPGWLAGRSDTQYF.

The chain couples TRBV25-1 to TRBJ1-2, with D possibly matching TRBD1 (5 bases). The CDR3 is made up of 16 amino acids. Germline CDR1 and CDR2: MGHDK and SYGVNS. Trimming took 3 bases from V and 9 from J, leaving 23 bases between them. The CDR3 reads CASSESRERRGIRYTF. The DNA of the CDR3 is TGTGCCAGCAGTGAGTCCCGGGAGAGAAGGGGTATCCGCTACACCTTC.

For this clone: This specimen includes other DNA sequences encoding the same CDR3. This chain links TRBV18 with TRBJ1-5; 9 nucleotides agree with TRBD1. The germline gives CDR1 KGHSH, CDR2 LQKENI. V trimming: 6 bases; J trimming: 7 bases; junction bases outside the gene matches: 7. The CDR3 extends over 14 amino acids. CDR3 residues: CASSPGTGNQPQHF. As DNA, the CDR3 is TGTGCCAGCTCTCCCGGGACAGGGAACCAGCCCCAGCATTTT.

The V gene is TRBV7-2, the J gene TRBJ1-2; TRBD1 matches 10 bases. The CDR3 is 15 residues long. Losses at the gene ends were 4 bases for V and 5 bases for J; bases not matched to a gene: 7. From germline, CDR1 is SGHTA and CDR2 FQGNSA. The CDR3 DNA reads TGTGCCAGCAGCTCCCGGGACAGGGGCTTGTATGGCTACACCTTC. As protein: CASSSRDRGLYGYTF. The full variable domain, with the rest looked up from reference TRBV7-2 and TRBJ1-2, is GAGVSQSPSNKVTEKGKDVELRCDPISGHTALYWYRQSLGQGLEFLIYFQGNSAPDKSGLPSDRFSAERTGGSVSTLTIQRTQQEDSAVYLCASSSRDRGLYGYTFGSGTRLTVV.